This T cell receptor beta chain was sequenced for a study of immune cell composition in non-small cell lung cancer. Overall study: Most cases were lung adenocarcinoma or squamous cell carcinoma.

Using immunoSEQ multiplex PCR, the repertoire was profiled, and TCRdb retains in-frame clones only, with some absent. Of 6,400 or so clones in the sample, approximately 80% are singletons; the top ten hold 14%. The germline CDR1 and CDR2 sequences are MNHEY and SMNVEV (reference sequence). There are 17 residues in the CDR3. V lost 1 base to trimming and J lost 12 bases, with 22 bases between them. Whole-study findings and limits: Tumour-associated clones >0.5% occurred in about a third of adenocarcinomas, roughly 75% of squamous.

Worth noting for this clone: The antigen is unknown.

The sequencing sample was made of lung tumor tissue. The chain combines TRBV27 with TRBJ1-6; D not resolved. The TCR sequence derives from a human donor with non-small cell lung cancer. CDR3 coding DNA: TGTGCCAGCAGTTTATATGATCCCACTATACTACCAAGACCCCTCCACTTT. Its protein is CASSLYDPTILPRPLHF.